This paragraph covers one T cell receptor (beta chain) sequence. What it recognizes is unknown. TCRdb keeps only in-frame clones here, not all; method: immunoSEQ multiplex PCR. The sample consists of 200,000 to 250,000 clones, roughly 83% of them appearing once. This specimen belongs to a study of cytomegalovirus exposure and HLA in healthy donors. Study-wide background: The 600 to 800 first-cohort repertoires shared a platform with the approximately 130 validation repertoires, as reported in a later analysis. General study points: There were around 160 TCR beta chains listed as cytomegalovirus-associated. In vitro confirmation showed three CMV-associated chains to be CMV antigen specific.

The donors were members of the approximately 110-subject validation cohort (separate from the roughly 680-subject first cohort). Germline V gene lookup returns CDR1 MNHEY and CDR2 SVGAGI. With V trimmed by 4 bases and J by 4 bases, 6 bases remained unmatched. CDR3 length: 16 amino acids. Material: PBMCs. This chain joins TRBV6-5 and TRBJ2-3; 12 nucleotides line up with TRBD2. This sequence originates from a woman in her 30s in good health and CMV-seropositive. The CDR3: CASSSLAGGGSDTQYF. CDR3 bases: TGTGCCAGCAGTTCACTAGCGGGAGGAGGTTCAGATACGCAGTATTTT.